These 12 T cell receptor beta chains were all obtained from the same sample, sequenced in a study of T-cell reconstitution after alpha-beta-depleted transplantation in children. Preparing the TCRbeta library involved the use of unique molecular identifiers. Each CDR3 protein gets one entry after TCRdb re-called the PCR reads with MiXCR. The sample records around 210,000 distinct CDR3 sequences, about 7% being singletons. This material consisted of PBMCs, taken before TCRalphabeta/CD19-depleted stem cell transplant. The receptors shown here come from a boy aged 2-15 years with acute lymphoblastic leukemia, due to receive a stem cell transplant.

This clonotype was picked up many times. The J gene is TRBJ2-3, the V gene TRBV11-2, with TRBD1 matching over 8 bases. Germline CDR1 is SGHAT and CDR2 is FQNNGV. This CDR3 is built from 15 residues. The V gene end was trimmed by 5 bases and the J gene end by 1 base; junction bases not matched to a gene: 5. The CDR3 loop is CASSPVGQGTDTQYF. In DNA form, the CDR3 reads TGTGCCAGCAGCCCGGTGGGACAGGGCACAGATACGCAGTATTTT.

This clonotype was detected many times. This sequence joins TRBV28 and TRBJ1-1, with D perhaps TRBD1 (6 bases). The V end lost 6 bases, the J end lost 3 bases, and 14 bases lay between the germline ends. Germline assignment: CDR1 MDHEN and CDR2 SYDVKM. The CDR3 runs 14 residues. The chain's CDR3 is CASRLTGLYTEAFF. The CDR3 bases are TGTGCCAGCAGACTGACAGGACTTTACACTGAAGCTTTCTTT. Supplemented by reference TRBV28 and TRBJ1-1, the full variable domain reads DVKVTQSSRYLVKRTGEKVFLECVQDMDHENMFWYRQDPGLGLRLIYFSYDVKMKEKGDIPEGYSVSREKKERFSLILESASTNQTSMYLCASRLTGLYTEAFFGQGTRLTVV.

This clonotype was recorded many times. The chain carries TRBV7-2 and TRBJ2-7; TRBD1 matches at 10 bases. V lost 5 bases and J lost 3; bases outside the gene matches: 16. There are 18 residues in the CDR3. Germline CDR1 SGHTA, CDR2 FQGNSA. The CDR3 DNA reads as TGTGCCAGCAGCCTAGTCCCGGGACAGGGGCCAAATTACTACGAGCAGTACTTC. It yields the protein CASSLVPGQGPNYYEQYF.

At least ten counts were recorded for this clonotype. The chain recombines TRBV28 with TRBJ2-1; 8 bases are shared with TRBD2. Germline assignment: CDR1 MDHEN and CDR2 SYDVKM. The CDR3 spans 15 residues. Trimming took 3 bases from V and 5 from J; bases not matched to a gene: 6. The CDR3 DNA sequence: TGTGCCAGCAGTTTTATAGGACTAGCCGACAATGAGCAGTTCTTC. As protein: CASSFIGLADNEQFF.

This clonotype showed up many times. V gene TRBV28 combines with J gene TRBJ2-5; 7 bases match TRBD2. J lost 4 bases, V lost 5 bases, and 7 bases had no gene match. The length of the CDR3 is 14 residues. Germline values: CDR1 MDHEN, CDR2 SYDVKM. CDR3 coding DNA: TGTGCCAGCAGTCCTGTCGGGACTATAGAGACCCAGTACTTC. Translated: CASSPVGTIETQYF. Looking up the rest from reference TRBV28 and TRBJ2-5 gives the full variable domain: DVKVTQSSRYLVKRTGEKVFLECVQDMDHENMFWYRQDPGLGLRLIYFSYDVKMKEKGDIPEGYSVSREKKERFSLILESASTNQTSMYLCASSPVGTIETQYFGPGTRLLVL.

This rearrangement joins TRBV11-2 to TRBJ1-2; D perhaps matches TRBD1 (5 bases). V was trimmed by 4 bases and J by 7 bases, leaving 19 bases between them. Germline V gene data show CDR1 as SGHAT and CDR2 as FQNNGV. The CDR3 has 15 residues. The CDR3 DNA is TGTGCCAGCAGCTCCCTGCAGGGACGAGCGGGTGGCTACACCTTC. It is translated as CASSSLQGRAGGYTF.

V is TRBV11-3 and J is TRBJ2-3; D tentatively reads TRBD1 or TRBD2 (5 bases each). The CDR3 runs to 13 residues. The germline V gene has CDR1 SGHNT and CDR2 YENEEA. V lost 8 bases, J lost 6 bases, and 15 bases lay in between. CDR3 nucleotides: TGTGCCAGCGAGCCAACCGGGACCGATACGCAGTATTTT. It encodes CASEPTGTDTQYF.

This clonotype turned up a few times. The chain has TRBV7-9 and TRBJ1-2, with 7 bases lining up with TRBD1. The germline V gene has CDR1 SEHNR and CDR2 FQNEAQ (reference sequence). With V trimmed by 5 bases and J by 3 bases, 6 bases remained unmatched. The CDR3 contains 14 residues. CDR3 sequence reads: CASSRIGGDYGYTF. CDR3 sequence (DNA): TGTGCCAGCAGCCGTATAGGGGGCGACTATGGCTACACCTTC. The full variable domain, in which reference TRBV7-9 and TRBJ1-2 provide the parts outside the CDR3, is DTGVSQNPRHKITKRGQNVTFRCDPISEHNRLYWYRQTLGQGPEFLTYFQNEAQLEKSRLLSDRFSAERPKGSFSTLEIQRTEQGDSAMYLCASSRIGGDYGYTFGSGTRLTVV.

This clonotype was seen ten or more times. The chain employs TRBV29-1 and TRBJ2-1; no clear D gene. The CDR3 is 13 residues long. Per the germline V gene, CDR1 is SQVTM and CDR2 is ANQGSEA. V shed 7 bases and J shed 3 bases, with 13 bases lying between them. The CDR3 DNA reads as TGCAGCGGGAACAAGGCGAACTACAATGAGCAGTTCTTC. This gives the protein CSGNKANYNEQFF.

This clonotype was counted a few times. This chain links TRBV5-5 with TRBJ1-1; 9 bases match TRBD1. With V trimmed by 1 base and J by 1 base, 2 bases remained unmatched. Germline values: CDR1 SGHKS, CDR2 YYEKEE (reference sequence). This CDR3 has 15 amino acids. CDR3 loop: CASSLWTGANTEAFF. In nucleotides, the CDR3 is TGTGCCAGCAGCTTGTGGACAGGGGCGAACACTGAAGCTTTCTTT.

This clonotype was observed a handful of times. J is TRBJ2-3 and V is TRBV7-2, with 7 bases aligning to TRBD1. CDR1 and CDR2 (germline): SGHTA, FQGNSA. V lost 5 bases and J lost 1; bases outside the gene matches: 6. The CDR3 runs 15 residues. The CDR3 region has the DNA TGTGCCAGCAGCACACAGGGGTCTCGCACAGATACGCAGTATTTT. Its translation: CASSTQGSRTDTQYF.

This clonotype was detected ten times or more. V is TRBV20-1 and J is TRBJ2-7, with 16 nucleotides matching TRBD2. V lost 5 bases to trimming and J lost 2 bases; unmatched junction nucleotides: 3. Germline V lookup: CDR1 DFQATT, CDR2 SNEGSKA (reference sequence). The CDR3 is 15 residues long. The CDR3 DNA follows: TGCAGTGCTCGCGGGACTAGCGGGAGGGCCTACGAGCAGTACTTC. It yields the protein CSARGTSGRAYEQYF.